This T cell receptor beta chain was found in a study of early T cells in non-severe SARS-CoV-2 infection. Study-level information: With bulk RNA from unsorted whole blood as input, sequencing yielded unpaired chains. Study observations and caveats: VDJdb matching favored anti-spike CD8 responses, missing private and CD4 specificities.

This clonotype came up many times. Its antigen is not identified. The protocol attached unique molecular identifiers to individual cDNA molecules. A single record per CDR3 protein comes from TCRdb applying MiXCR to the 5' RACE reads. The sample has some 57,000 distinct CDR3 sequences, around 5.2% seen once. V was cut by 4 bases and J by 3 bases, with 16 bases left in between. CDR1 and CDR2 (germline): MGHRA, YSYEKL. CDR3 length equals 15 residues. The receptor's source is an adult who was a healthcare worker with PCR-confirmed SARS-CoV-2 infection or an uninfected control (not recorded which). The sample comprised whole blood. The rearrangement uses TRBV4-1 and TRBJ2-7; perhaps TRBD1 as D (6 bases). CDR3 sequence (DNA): TGCGCCAGCAGCCCAAAGGACAGCGACTACTACGAGCAGTACTTC. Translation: CASSPKDSDYYEQYF.